This T cell receptor (beta chain) appears in the sequencing data of a study of blood T cell repertoires in COVID-19. This table comes from immunoSEQ multiplex PCR, and its TCRdb copy is limited to in-frame clones, with some not included. The repertoire has roughly 150,000 clones, approximately 80% of them found once; the top ten carry roughly 3.9%. Recruitment covered about 25 US areas and drew participants whose ages spanned about 18 to 95 years. Researchers sorted participants into cohorts using their self-reported clinical history. With 1 base clipped from V and 4 bases from J, the junction kept 9 bases outside the gene matches. CDR3 size: 17 residues. Germline CDR1 and CDR2: LNHDA and SQIVND (reference sequence).

The J gene is TRBJ2-1, the V gene TRBV19; 8 bases align to TRBD1. This receptor was obtained from a man in his forties or fifties in a cohort exposed to, infected with or recovered from COVID-19 (not recorded which). Sequenced material: PBMCs or T cells enriched from blood (not recorded which). The CDR3 bases are TGTGCCAGTAGTATAGGGGGGAGGACAGGGCCATACAATGAGCAGTTCTTC. This gives the protein CASSIGGRTGPYNEQFF.